These 20 T cell receptor beta chains were sequenced from one sample in a study of cytotoxic CD8 clonotypes in ibrutinib-treated CLL. Here immunoSEQ multiplex PCR was the method, and the copy in TCRdb shows in-frame clones only, minus some. In the table there are some 160,000 clones, roughly 80% of which are singletons. The material sequenced was PBMCs, taken after 12 months of ibrutinib treatment. The source of these receptors is a human donor with chronic lymphocytic leukemia.

The V call is TRBV7-9, the J call TRBJ1-1; a possible D gene is TRBD1 (5 bases). This CDR3 is 14 amino acids long. CDR1 is SEHNR and CDR2 is FQNEAQ in the germline V gene (reference sequence). V was clipped by 5 bases and J by 4 bases, with 14 bases between them. The CDR3 DNA reads as TGTGCCAGCAGCCCTGCCAGGGATGGCACTGAAGCTTTCTTT. Translated, it gives CASSPARDGTEAFF.

The chain has TRBV27 and TRBJ2-1; 9 bases map to TRBD2. The CDR3 spans 17 residues. V was clipped by 4 bases and J by 4 bases; unmatched bases: 11. The germline gives CDR1 MNHEY, CDR2 SMNVEV (reference sequence). The CDR3 DNA sequence: TGTGCCAGCAGTTCCGCTCCAGGACTAGCGCAATACAATGAGCAGTTCTTC. Amino acids: CASSSAPGLAQYNEQFF.

This clone was recorded once. This same CDR3 is encoded by further DNA sequences in the sample. J is TRBJ2-3 and V is TRBV5-4; D is uncertain. The CDR3 runs to 13 residues. Trimming took 0 bases from V and 1 from J, leaving 3 bases between them. Germline CDR1 is SGHNT and CDR2 is YYREEE (reference sequence). CDR3 sequence: CASSLAGTDTQYF. CDR3 sequence (DNA): TGTGCCAGCAGCTTGGCAGGCACAGATACGCAGTATTTT.

The CDR3 sequence is CAIQGPNSYEQYF. The CDR3 DNA follows: TGTGCCATCCAGGGCCCTAACTCCTACGAGCAGTACTTC. This chain uses TRBV28 with TRBJ2-7, with a possible D match to TRBD1 (5 bases). Germline V gene sequence: CDR1 MDHEN, CDR2 SYDVKM. V lost 10 bases and J lost 0, with 13 bases in between. The CDR3 loop spans 13 amino acids.

A word on this clone: One junction end does not reproduce the germline sequence, and a read error may be involved. The V gene is TRBV5-5, the J gene TRBJ1-1; a possible D gene is TRBD1 (6 bases). CDR1 and CDR2 (germline): SGHKS, YYEKEE (reference sequence). The CDR3 runs to 13 residues. CDR3 DNA sequence: TGTGCCCGCAGTGGACAGACGAACACTGAAGCTTTCTTT. As protein: CARSGQTNTEAFF.

For the CDR3, the DNA is TGTGCCAGCAGCTTAGGTATTTCTCTGGGAGATACGCAGTATTTT. Translation gives CASSLGISLGDTQYF. The V and J genes are TRBV7-2 and TRBJ2-3; D uncertain. Germline V gene lookup returns CDR1 SGHTA and CDR2 FQGNSA. V dropped 1 base and J dropped 5 bases, with 13 bases sitting between them. CDR3 length equals 15 residues. The variable domain in full, with the rest retrieved from reference TRBV7-2 and TRBJ2-3, is GAGVSQSPSNKVTEKGKDVELRCDPISGHTALYWYRQSLGQGLEFLIYFQGNSAPDKSGLPSDRFSAERTGGSVSTLTIQRTQQEDSAVYLCASSLGISLGDTQYFGPGTRLTVL.

V usage is TRBV7-8 and J usage is TRBJ1-2; 7 positions agree with TRBD1. The CDR3 loop spans 15 amino acids. V shed 2 bases, J shed 8 bases, and the junction held 11 bases outside the gene matches. Germline V lookup: CDR1 SGHVS, CDR2 FQNEAQ. CDR3 sequence: CASSLTRDSIRGYTF. In DNA form, the CDR3 reads TGTGCCAGCAGCTTAACCCGGGACAGTATTCGGGGCTACACCTTC.

The chain carries TRBV7-9 and TRBJ2-7, with 8 bases fitting TRBD1. J lost 2 bases, V lost 5 bases, and 11 bases had no gene match. CDR3 size: 16 residues. The germline V gene encodes CDR1 SEHNR and CDR2 FQNEAQ (reference sequence). CDR3 DNA sequence: TGTGCCAGCAGCCGCCCCAGGACAGGGCCCACCTACGAGCAGTACTTC. It codes for CASSRPRTGPTYEQYF.

This rearrangement joins TRBV29-1 to TRBJ1-2; D not resolved. CDR3 length: 14 residues. The ends were cut back, 0 bases at V and 5 bases at J, with 13 bases in the middle. Germline-derived CDR1 and CDR2 are SQVTM and ANQGSEA. The DNA for the CDR3 is TGCAGCGTTGAAGACTCGGCTCCGACTTATGGCTACACCTTC. This codes for CSVEDSAPTYGYTF.

J is TRBJ2-7 and V is TRBV5-6; D possibly uses TRBD1 or TRBD2 (5 bases each). V was clipped by 1 base and J by 3 bases, with 14 bases between them. This CDR3 spans 15 amino acids. Germline V gene sequence: CDR1 SGHDT, CDR2 YYEEEE. The CDR3 sequence is CASSLIDRGDYEQYF. CDR3 nucleotide sequence: TGTGCCAGCAGCTTGATCGATCGAGGGGACTACGAGCAGTACTTC.

This clone came up once. The chain carries TRBV28 and TRBJ2-7; 10 bases fit TRBD1. Germline-derived CDR1 and CDR2 are MDHEN and SYDVKM. The trim removed 4 bases at V and 6 bases at J, leaving 6 bases unmatched. The CDR3 has 14 amino acids. CDR3 in DNA: TGTGCCAGCAGTTCCCGGGACAGGGGACGCGAGCAGTACTTC. As protein: CASSSRDRGREQYF.

Only one count was recorded for this clone. CDR3 residues: CASSPPSQEYGYTF. The CDR3 DNA sequence: TGTGCCAGCAGTCCCCCTAGCCAGGAGTATGGCTACACCTTC. The chain has TRBV28 and TRBJ1-2; D call uncertain. V was pared by 5 bases and J by 5 bases, with 15 bases between. Germline values: CDR1 MDHEN, CDR2 SYDVKM. The CDR3 is 14 amino acids.

This clone was observed a handful of times. The gene calls are TRBV15 and TRBJ1-2; D is perhaps TRBD1 (6 bases). The length of the CDR3 is 15 residues. V shed 5 bases and J shed 1 base, with 14 bases lying between them. CDR1 is LNHNV and CDR2 is YYDKDF in the germline V gene (reference sequence). The CDR3 reads CATSSGQPGNYGYTF. The CDR3, as DNA: TGTGCCACCAGCTCTGGACAGCCTGGTAACTATGGCTACACCTTC.

The genes are TRBV7-9 and TRBJ2-7; 8 bases are shared with TRBD1. Per germline, CDR1 SEHNR and CDR2 FQNEAQ (reference sequence). The CDR3 length is 15 residues. J gave up 0 bases and V 3 bases, and 4 bases lay outside the gene matches. CDR3: CASSFRQGSSYEQYF. The CDR3 DNA is TGTGCCAGCAGCTTTCGACAGGGGAGCTCCTACGAGCAGTACTTC.

The chain employs TRBV5-8 and TRBJ2-3; D is undetermined. The CDR3 totals 11 residues. The V gene's germline CDR1 is SGHTS and CDR2 YDEGEE. V lost 2 bases and J 5 bases, leaving 3 bases between the germline ends. The CDR3 nucleotides read TGTGCCAGCAGCTTTGTAGATACGCAGTATTTT. This gives the protein CASSFVDTQYF.

The chain employs TRBV6-5 and TRBJ2-7, with a tentative D call TRBD1 (5 bases). The V gene's germline CDR1 is MNHEY and CDR2 SVGAGI. The CDR3 is 16 residues long. The ends were cut back, 0 bases at V and 5 bases at J, with 17 bases in the middle. CDR3 residues: CASSYSSRAGPNEQYF. The CDR3 DNA is TGTGCCAGCAGTTACTCGAGTCGCGCAGGGCCGAACGAGCAGTACTTC.

This sequence joins TRBV7-2 and TRBJ1-2, with a weak D call TRBD1 (5 bases). This CDR3 has 14 residues. V was shortened by 3 bases and J by 1 base, with 9 bases between the two germline ends. Germline V gene data show CDR1 as SGHTA and CDR2 as FQGNSA. The CDR3 loop is CASSLRQNNYGYTF. CDR3 coding DNA: TGTGCCAGCAGCTTGAGACAGAATAACTATGGCTACACCTTC.

The chain is built from TRBV7-2 and TRBJ2-2; 8 bases align to TRBD2. CDR1 and CDR2 (germline): SGHTA, FQGNSA. This CDR3 has 15 residues. J gave up 4 bases and V 6 bases, and 7 bases lay outside the gene matches. The CDR3 bases are TGTGCCAGCAGTCCTCTTAGCGGGGTCACCGGGGAGCTGTTTTTT. As protein: CASSPLSGVTGELFF.

This rearrangement joins TRBV5-5 to TRBJ2-7; D gene uncertain. In germline, CDR1 is SGHKS, CDR2 YYEKEE (reference sequence). The V and J ends lost 0 bases and 7 bases respectively, with 11 bases between them. The CDR3 contains 13 residues. For the CDR3, the DNA is TGTGCCAGCAGCTTGGGGCAGGTTGGTGAGCAGTACTTC. As protein: CASSLGQVGEQYF.

The chain carries TRBV5-1 and TRBJ1-2, with TRBD1 matching over 10 bases. The CDR3 runs 14 residues. Germline V lookup: CDR1 SGHRS, CDR2 YFSETQ. The V gene end was trimmed by 3 bases and the J gene end by 7 bases; junction bases not matched to a gene: 6. This CDR3 reads CASSYDRGHVGYTF. In DNA form, the CDR3 reads TGCGCCAGCAGCTATGACAGGGGGCACGTTGGCTACACCTTC.